This entry describes one TCR beta chain. These data originate in a study of blood T cell repertoires in COVID-19. Across the whole study: The United States, Italy and Spain supplied acute and convalescent COVID-19 samples. The cDNA or gDNA used as material had been derived from T cells, B-cell-depleted T cells, or PBMCs.

The authors' processing: Amplification of reference gene primers provided the estimated nucleated cell counts. The table came from immunoSEQ multiplex PCR; TCRdb's copy has only in-frame clones and leaves some out. V, J and clone size are taken as reported in that table, and D and trimming were inferred from the DNA itself. Altogether around 140,000 clones are present, around nine tenths being singletons, with the ten largest covering 1.5%. The CDR3 has 16 residues. The J segment lost 7 bases and the V segment lost 6 bases, leaving 8 bases of the junction unmatched. Germline V gene lookup returns CDR1 LGHNA and CDR2 YNFKEQ.

The TCR comes from a woman aged 60-75 years with acute or convalescent COVID-19. Sequencing was done on a sample of peripheral blood. The V and J genes are TRBV4-2 and TRBJ2-1, with 14 bases fitting TRBD2. CDR3 DNA sequence: TGTGCCAGCAGTCGCGAGGGGACTAGCGGGGGAAATGAGCAGTTCTTC. It is translated as CASSREGTSGGNEQFF.